Each of the 15 T cell receptor beta chains below was sequenced from the same sample in a study of molecular identifiers for immune sequencing clone quantification. TCRdb independently ran MiXCR on the PCR reads; one entry per CDR3 protein. This table has approximately 97,000 distinct CDR3 sequences, 20% to 25% appearing once. Sequencing input: naive CD8+ T cells from blood, with Jurkat cell RNA spiked in. The sample's subset: FACS-sorted CD8+CD4-CCR7+CD45RA+ naive T cells. The receptors were sampled from a human donor in good health. Some libraries in this study had Jurkat cell RNA spiked in.

Concerning this clonotype: A much larger clone sits a single nucleotide away, making a read error possible. CDR3 region: CSSSYSMAEGDRRETQYF. CDR3 nucleotides: TGTTCCAGCAGTTACTCGATGGCGGAGGGGGACAGGAGAGAGACCCAGTACTTC. The chain couples TRBV6-2 or TRBV6-3 to TRBJ2-5; 8 bases agree with TRBD1. The CDR3 runs 18 residues. The germline CDR1 and CDR2 sequences are MNHEY and SVGEGT.

CDR3 sequence (DNA): TGCAGTGCTAGTGAGGGGGGGGGCTATGGCTACACCTTC. This codes for CSASEGGGYGYTF. The rearrangement uses TRBV20-1 and TRBJ1-2, with D perhaps matching TRBD1 (6 bases). The CDR3 sequence is 13 residues long. CDR1 and CDR2 from the germline V gene are DFQATT and SNEGSKA (reference sequence). Between the trimmed V and J ends, which lost 3 bases and 4 bases, there was a span of 12 bases.

This chain uses TRBV11-2 with TRBJ2-4; D is ambiguous. This CDR3 is built from 15 residues. CDR1 and CDR2 from the germline V gene are SGHAT and FQNNGV. V lost 5 bases and J 8 bases, leaving 19 bases between the germline ends. The CDR3 here is CASSQWVSKADIQYF. The CDR3 region has the DNA TGTGCCAGCAGCCAGTGGGTTTCTAAGGCAGACATTCAGTACTTC.

The CDR3 DNA reads as TGTGCCAGCCCTAGCGGGGGGGCCTCCGGGGAGCTGTTTTTT. Its translation is CASPSGGASGELFF. V is TRBV11-2 and J is TRBJ2-2; 12 positions match TRBD2. The germline V gene encodes CDR1 SGHAT and CDR2 FQNNGV. V lost 8 bases and J lost 6; bases outside the gene matches: 4. The length of the CDR3 is 14 residues.

This clonotype was counted at least ten times. The chain combines TRBV7-8 with TRBJ1-5; D may be TRBD1 (5 bases). V lost 2 bases and J 3 bases, leaving 14 bases between the germline ends. CDR3 length: 16 residues. Germline V gene sequence: CDR1 SGHVS, CDR2 FQNEAQ. CDR3 sequence: CASSLSGTAINQPQHF. Written as DNA, the CDR3 is TGTGCCAGCAGCTTATCCGGGACTGCTATCAATCAGCCCCAGCATTTT.

This clonotype has at least ten counts. The chain links TRBV4-3 to TRBJ1-1; D is ambiguous. The CDR3 is 15 amino acids. The V gene's germline CDR1 is LGHNA and CDR2 YSLEER. Trimming took 0 bases from V and 2 from J, leaving 10 bases between them. The CDR3 is CASSQEGGLNTEAFF. CDR3 coding DNA: TGCGCCAGCAGCCAAGAAGGAGGGTTAAACACTGAAGCTTTCTTT.

This clonotype was observed at least ten times. This chain joins TRBV4-3 and TRBJ2-3, with D hard to call. The CDR3 runs 15 residues. Germline loops: CDR1 LGHNA, CDR2 YSLEER. V lost 5 bases to trimming and J lost 2 bases, with 14 bases between them. CDR3 loop: CASSSYPELTDTQYF. The CDR3 nucleotides read TGCGCCAGCAGCTCCTACCCGGAGCTCACAGATACGCAGTATTTT.

This clonotype was seen repeatedly, ten times or more. The DNA for the CDR3 is TGTGCCACCACTACGGTTACAGAACCCACCTACGAGCAGTACTTC. The encoded protein is CATTTVTEPTYEQYF. V and J are TRBV28 and TRBJ2-7; D is unclear. The germline V gene has CDR1 MDHEN and CDR2 SYDVKM. V lost 10 bases and J 2 bases, leaving 21 bases between the germline ends. The CDR3 is made up of 15 amino acids.

A few counts support this clonotype. The chain combines TRBV29-1 with TRBJ2-5, with a weak D call TRBD1 (6 bases). The V gene's germline CDR1 is SQVTM and CDR2 ANQGSEA. This CDR3 contains 19 residues. V was clipped by 0 bases and J by 5 bases, with 28 bases between them. This CDR3 reads CSVEDLGPTGFSPVETQYF. CDR3 sequence (DNA): TGCAGCGTTGAAGATCTAGGCCCGACAGGCTTTTCCCCCGTGGAGACCCAGTACTTC.

This clonotype has only a few counts. CDR3: CASSPYVSYNEQFF. CDR3 bases: TGTGCCAGCAGCCCGTATGTCTCCTACAATGAGCAGTTCTTC. The chain has TRBV27 and TRBJ2-1; D uncertain. The V end lost 6 bases, the J end lost 0 bases, and 9 bases lay between the germline ends. Germline assignment: CDR1 MNHEY and CDR2 SMNVEV (reference sequence). The CDR3 totals 14 residues.

This chain links TRBV11-2 with TRBJ1-1; maybe TRBD1 (6 bases). V lost 7 bases, J lost 2 bases, and 14 bases lay in between. CDR1 and CDR2 (germline): SGHAT, FQNNGV. This CDR3 region has 14 residues. The CDR3: CASTKGGTNTEAFF. Written as DNA, the CDR3 is TGTGCCAGCACCAAAGGGGGGACAAACACTGAAGCTTTCTTT.

Concerning this clonotype itself: This could be a read error, since a much larger clone is one nucleotide away. The genes are TRBV14 and TRBJ1-2, with 12 bases identical to TRBD1. Unmatched junction bases numbered 14, after V lost 4 bases and J lost 8 bases. The CDR3 extends over 17 amino acids. The germline V gene has CDR1 SGHDN and CDR2 FVKESK. The CDR3: CASSRELLGTGGNGYTF. CDR3 bases: TGTGCCAGCAGCCGAGAACTCCTGGGGACAGGGGGCAACGGCTACACCTTC.

As regards this clonotype: One base away lies a much larger clone, so this may be a sequencing read error. The chain has TRBV7-8 and TRBJ2-7; 10 bases align to TRBD2. CDR3 length equals 15 residues. Germline V CDR1 and CDR2: SGHVS, FQNEAQ. The CDR3 here is CTSSPLAGASYEQYF. CDR3 nucleotide sequence: TGTACCTCGTCGCCCCTAGCGGGGGCCTCATACGAGCAGTACTTC.

There are many counts of this clonotype. This chain connects TRBV4-1 to TRBJ1-5, with unresolved D. This CDR3 contains 15 residues. Trimming pared 3 bases from V and 0 bases from J, leaving 9 bases between. Germline V gene sequence: CDR1 MGHRA, CDR2 YSYEKL. The CDR3 spells CASSHDGNSNQPQHF. For the CDR3, the DNA is TGCGCCAGCAGCCACGACGGTAATAGCAATCAGCCCCAGCATTTT.

This clonotype was recorded many times. The chain uses TRBV4-1 and TRBJ2-7, with 14 positions matching TRBD2. The V gene's germline CDR1 is MGHRA and CDR2 YSYEKL. Unmatched junction bases numbered 6, after V lost 4 bases and J lost 4 bases. This CDR3 comprises 16 residues. CDR3 nucleotides: TGCGCCAGCAGCCCCCGGACTAGCGGGGGGCGGTACGAGCAGTACTTC. It translates to CASSPRTSGGRYEQYF.